The clone carrying this T cell receptor beta chain has more than one count but fewer than ten. Its antigen is currently unknown. This sample is drawn from a study of post-analysis software for immune sequencing data. Study in general: As for disease course, relapsing-remitting, secondary progressive and progressive-relapsing multiple sclerosis were all included. Study-level results: In multiple sclerosis, normalized Chao1 diversity was significantly below that of controls. A few TRBV segments occurring more often in patients than controls included TRBV5-6, TRBV5-1 and TRBV20-1. Co-batched samples clustered tightly together by F measure.

CDR3 length: 14 amino acids. Trimming pared 5 bases from V and 0 bases from J, leaving 9 bases between. CDR1 and CDR2 from the germline V gene are SEHNR and FQNEAQ (reference sequence). TCR beta cDNA libraries had unique molecular identifiers. It was from roughly 1.1 to 9.2 million T cells that some 500,000 cDNA molecules came. TCRdb re-called the PCR reads through MiXCR, storing one row per CDR3 protein. This sample has 550,000 to 700,000 distinct CDR3 sequences, with 44% found just once. The clonotype was recovered from a girl between 5 and 17 years old with multiple sclerosis. This chain links TRBV7-9 with TRBJ2-3; tentative D call: TRBD2 (6 bases). The sequenced material came from blood. CDR3 DNA sequence: TGTGCCAGCAGCCGTAGCGGTAGCACAGATACGCAGTATTTT. This translates into CASSRSGSTDTQYF.